Listed below are T cell receptor beta chains from one sample, sequenced in a study of T cells in Graves' hyperthyroidism and ophthalmopathy. In TCRdb, the multiplex PCR reads were re-called with MiXCR into one record per CDR3 protein. Among 480,000 or so distinct CDR3 sequences, 46% were seen once, and the ten largest hold 44%. Material for sequencing was peripheral blood or thyroid tissue (not recorded which). The receptors here all came from an adult woman with Graves' disease, either hyperthyroidism or ophthalmopathy (not recorded which). CDR3s include the opening cysteine and the closing phenylalanine or tryptophan. The order of the fields is V gene, J gene, D gene, clone size, CDR3 DNA, CDR3 protein. D genes are given only for firm matches. Only part of the rows carry a size: once, few, many, or a class if the clone is expanded.

TRBV20-1	TRBJ1-2	NA	few	TGCAGTGCTAGAGATCAACAGGGTGGCTATGGCTACACCTTC	CSARDQQGGYGYTF
TRBV7-9	TRBJ1-2	NA	many	TGTGCCAGCAGCTTAAACCTTCTCTATGGCTACACCTTC	CASSLNLLYGYTF
TRBV3-1	TRBJ1-2	NA	NA	TGTGCCAGCAGCCCTACAACAGGCTTCTATGGCTACACCTTC	CASSPTTGFYGYTF
TRBV25-1	TRBJ1-5	NA	NA	TGTGCCAGCACTGGCTACAGAAATCAGCCCCAGCATTTT	CASTGYRNQPQHF
TRBV20-1	TRBJ2-7	NA	many	TGCAGTGCTAGAGATCGCAGGGCCCATCCCTACGAGCAGTACTTC	CSARDRRAHPYEQYF
TRBV4-1	TRBJ1-4	NA	NA	TGCGCCAGCAGCCAGATGGGGGTTAATGAAAAACTGTTTTTT	CASSQMGVNEKLFF
TRBV5-1	TRBJ1-4	NA	NA	TGCGCCAGCAGCGCGGCCCCGGGGGGAGCTAATGAAAAACTGTTTTTT	CASSAAPGGANEKLFF
TRBV6-6	TRBJ1-2	NA	NA	TGTGCCAGCAGTTACGTCGAAAGAAGCTATGGCTACACCTTC	CASSYVERSYGYTF
TRBV29-1	TRBJ2-7	TRBD2	NA	TGCAGCGCCGTTCCTAGCGGGAGGGGGTACGAGCAGTACTTC	CSAVPSGRGYEQYF
TRBV20-1	TRBJ1-3	NA	NA	TGCAGTGCTAGGACAGCTGGAAACACCATATATTTT	CSARTAGNTIYF
TRBV14	TRBJ2-7	NA	few	TGTGCCAGCAGCCGAGGACCGACGGGCCGGGGCTACGAGCAGTACTTC	CASSRGPTGRGYEQYF
TRBV28	TRBJ1-2	NA	NA	TGTGCCAGCAGCCTTCAAAGGGGTGGCTACACCTTC	CASSLQRGGYTF
TRBV25-1	TRBJ1-6	NA	NA	TGTGCCAGCAGGCCCACTGGACAACAGAATTCACCCCTCCACTTT	CASRPTGQQNSPLHF
TRBV5-1	TRBJ1-1	NA	many	TGCGCCAGCAGCTTGGTGGGACAATTAATGAACACTGAAGCTTTCTTT	CASSLVGQLMNTEAFF
TRBV6-4	TRBJ2-7	TRBD2	NA	TGTGCCAGCAGTGACCCTGCTAGCGGATACTACGAGCAGTACTTC	CASSDPASGYYEQYF
TRBV27	TRBJ2-7	TRBD1	few	TGTGCCAGCAGGCGACAGGGGGCGGACGAGCAGTACTTC	CASRRQGADEQYF
TRBV28	TRBJ1-3	NA	NA	TGTGCCAGCAGTTCGCGGCGAGGAGACTCTGGAAACACCATATATTTT	CASSSRRGDSGNTIYF
TRBV12-3/TRBV12-4	TRBJ1-1	NA	few	TGTGCCAGCAGACCGAAGGGTACTGAAGCTTTCTTT	CASRPKGTEAFF
TRBV5-1	TRBJ2-7	NA	NA	TGCGCCAGCAGCCAGGACATCAGTTGGTACGAGCAGTACTTC	CASSQDISWYEQYF